The sequence of this TCR beta chain was determined in a study of response to subunit inactivated influenza vaccine. Findings of the study overall: Authors suggested that a seasonal influenza vaccination recruits few new T cells each time.

With regard to this clonotype: The antigen remains undetermined.

The CDR3 runs to 14 residues. V shed 2 bases and J shed 5 bases, with 12 bases lying between them. TCRdb reanalysed the RT-PCR reads using MiXCR and keeps one entry per CDR3 protein. Found here are 490,000 or so distinct CDR3 sequences, about 8% of them singletons; the top ten hold 13%. The sample here was PBMCs from blood, taken around 25 months after vaccination. V usage is TRBV12-3 or TRBV12-4 and J usage is TRBJ2-5, with D possibly called TRBD1 or TRBD2 (6 bases each). This clonotype was sampled from a man between 50 and 69 years old who received an inactivated influenza vaccine. The CDR3 loop is CASSLPGARETQYF. The CDR3 DNA reads as TGTGCCAGCAGTTTACCGGGGGCGAGGGAGACCCAGTACTTC.